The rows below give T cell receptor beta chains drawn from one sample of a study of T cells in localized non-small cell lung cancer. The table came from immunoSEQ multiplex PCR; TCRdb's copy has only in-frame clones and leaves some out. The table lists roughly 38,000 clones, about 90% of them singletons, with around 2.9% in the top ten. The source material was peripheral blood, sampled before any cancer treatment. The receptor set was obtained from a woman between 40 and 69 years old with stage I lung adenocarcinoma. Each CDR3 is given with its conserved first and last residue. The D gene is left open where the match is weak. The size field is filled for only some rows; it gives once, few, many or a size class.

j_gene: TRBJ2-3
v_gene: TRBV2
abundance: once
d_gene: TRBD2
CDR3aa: CASGAGLAVTDTQYF
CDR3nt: TGTGCCAGCGGGGCGGGACTAGCGGTCACAGATACGCAGTATTTT

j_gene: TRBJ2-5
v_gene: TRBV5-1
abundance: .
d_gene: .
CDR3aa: CASSPVGGTETQYF
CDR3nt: TGCGCCAGCAGCCCGGTGGGGGGTACAGAGACCCAGTACTTC

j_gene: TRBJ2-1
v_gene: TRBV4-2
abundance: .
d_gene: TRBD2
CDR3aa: CASSQDFGGGPYNEQFF
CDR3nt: TGTGCCAGCAGCCAAGATTTTGGGGGAGGGCCCTACAATGAGCAGTTCTTC

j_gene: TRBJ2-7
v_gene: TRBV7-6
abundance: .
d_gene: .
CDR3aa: CASSPSGGSYEQYF
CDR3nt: TGTGCCAGCAGCCCCTCAGGGGGGTCCTACGAGCAGTACTTC

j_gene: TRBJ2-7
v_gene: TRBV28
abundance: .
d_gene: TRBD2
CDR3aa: CASILGLAGGNEQYF
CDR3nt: TGTGCCAGCATCTTAGGACTAGCGGGAGGTAACGAGCAGTACTTC

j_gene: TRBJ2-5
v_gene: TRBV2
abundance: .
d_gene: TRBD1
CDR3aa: CASSGQGAETQYF
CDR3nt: TGTGCCAGCAGTGGACAGGGGGCTGAGACCCAGTACTTC

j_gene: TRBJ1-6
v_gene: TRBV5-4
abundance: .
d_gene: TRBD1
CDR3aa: CASSQQGVAGGSLHF
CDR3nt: TGTGCCAGCAGTCAACAGGGGGTGGCCGGGGGTTCCCTCCACTTT

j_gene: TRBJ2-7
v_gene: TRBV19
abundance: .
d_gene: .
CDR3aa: CASKDWRAGYEQYF
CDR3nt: TGTGCCAGTAAGGATTGGAGGGCGGGCTACGAGCAGTACTTC

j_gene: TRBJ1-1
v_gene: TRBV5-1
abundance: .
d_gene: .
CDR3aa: CASSFGARGTEAFF
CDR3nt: TGCGCCAGCAGCTTCGGCGCACGGGGCACTGAAGCTTTCTTT

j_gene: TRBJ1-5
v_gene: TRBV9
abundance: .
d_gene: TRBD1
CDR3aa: CASSLNPTGVNQPQHF
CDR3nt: TGTGCCAGCAGCCTAAACCCGACAGGGGTCAATCAGCCCCAGCATTTT

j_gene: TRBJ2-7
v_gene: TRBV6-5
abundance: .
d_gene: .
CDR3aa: CASSYSGDATQYF
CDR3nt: TGTGCCAGCAGTTACTCCGGGGACGCTACACAGTACTTC

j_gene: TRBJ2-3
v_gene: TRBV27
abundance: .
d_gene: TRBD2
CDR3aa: CASTNMGLAGITDTQYF
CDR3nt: TGTGCCAGCACCAATATGGGACTAGCGGGAATAACAGATACGCAGTATTTT

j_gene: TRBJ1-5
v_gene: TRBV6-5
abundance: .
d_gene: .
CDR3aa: CASSYSHRDQPQHF
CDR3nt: TGTGCCAGCAGTTACTCACACAGAGACCAGCCCCAGCATTTT

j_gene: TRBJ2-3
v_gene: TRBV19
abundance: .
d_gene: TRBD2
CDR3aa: CASSIGLAGDTQYF
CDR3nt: TGTGCCAGTAGTATAGGGCTAGCGGGAGATACGCAGTATTTT

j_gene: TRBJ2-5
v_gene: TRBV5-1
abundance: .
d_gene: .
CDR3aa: CASSLEGREVETQYF
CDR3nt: TGCGCCAGCAGCTTGGAGGGCAGGGAGGTAGAGACCCAGTACTTC

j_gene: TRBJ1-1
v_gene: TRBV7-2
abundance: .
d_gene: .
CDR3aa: CASSLVSGANTEAFF
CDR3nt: TGTGCCAGCAGCTTAGTTTCAGGGGCGAACACTGAAGCTTTCTTT

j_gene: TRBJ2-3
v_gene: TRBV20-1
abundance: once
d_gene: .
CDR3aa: CSVVRVNPQYF
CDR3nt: TGCAGTGTCGTTCGAGTGAATCCGCAGTATTTT

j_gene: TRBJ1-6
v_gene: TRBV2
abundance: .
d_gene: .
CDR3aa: CASIRLPGNSPLHF
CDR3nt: TGTGCCAGCATCCGGCTACCCGGCAATTCACCCCTCCACTTT

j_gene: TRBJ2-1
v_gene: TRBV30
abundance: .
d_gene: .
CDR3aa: CAWSVLVGGGDEQFF
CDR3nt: TGTGCCTGGAGTGTACTAGTGGGAGGGGGCGATGAGCAGTTCTTC

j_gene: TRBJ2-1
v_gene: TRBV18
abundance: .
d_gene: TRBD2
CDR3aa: CASSPTLAGEFDEQFF
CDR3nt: TGTGCCAGCTCACCAACACTAGCGGGAGAGTTCGATGAGCAGTTCTTC

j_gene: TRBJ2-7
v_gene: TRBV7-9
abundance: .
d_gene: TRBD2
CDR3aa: CASSFQWTAGTTYEQYF
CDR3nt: TGTGCCAGCAGCTTTCAATGGACGGCAGGGACTACCTACGAGCAGTACTTC

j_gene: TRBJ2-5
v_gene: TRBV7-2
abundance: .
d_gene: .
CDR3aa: CASSLGPAGGETQYF
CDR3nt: TGTGCCAGCAGCTTAGGGCCCGCAGGTGGAGAGACCCAGTACTTC

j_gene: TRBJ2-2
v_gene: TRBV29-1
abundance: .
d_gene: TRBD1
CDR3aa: CSVGQGTAGELFF
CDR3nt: TGCAGCGTAGGACAGGGAACCGCCGGGGAGCTGTTTTTT

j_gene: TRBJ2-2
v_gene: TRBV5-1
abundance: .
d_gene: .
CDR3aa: CASSSAPAGNTGELFF
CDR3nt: TGCGCCAGCAGCTCGGCCCCGGCAGGGAACACCGGGGAGCTGTTTTTT

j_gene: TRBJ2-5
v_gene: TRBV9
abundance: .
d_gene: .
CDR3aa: CASSVADLYQETQYF
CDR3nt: TGTGCCAGCAGCGTAGCGGACCTGTACCAAGAGACCCAGTACTTC

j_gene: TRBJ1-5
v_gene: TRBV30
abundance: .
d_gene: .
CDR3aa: CAWSARGNQPQHF
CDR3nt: TGTGCCTGGAGTGCCCGGGGGAATCAGCCCCAGCATTTT

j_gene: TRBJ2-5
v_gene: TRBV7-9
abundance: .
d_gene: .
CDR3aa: CASSFSQLETQYF
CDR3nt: TGTGCCAGCAGCTTCTCACAGTTAGAGACCCAGTACTTC

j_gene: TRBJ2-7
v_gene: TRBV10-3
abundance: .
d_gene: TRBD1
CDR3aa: CATTGTGAGEQYF
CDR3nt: TGTGCCACCACTGGGACAGGGGCCGGCGAGCAGTACTTC

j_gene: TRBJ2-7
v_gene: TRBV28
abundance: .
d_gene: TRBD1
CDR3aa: CASSLWTGGVYEQYF
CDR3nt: TGTGCCAGCAGTTTGTGGACAGGGGGCGTCTACGAGCAGTACTTC

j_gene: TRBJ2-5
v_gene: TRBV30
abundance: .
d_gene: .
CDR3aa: CAWSGAPGLQETQYF
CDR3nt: TGTGCCTGGAGTGGGGCCCCGGGGCTCCAAGAGACCCAGTACTTC

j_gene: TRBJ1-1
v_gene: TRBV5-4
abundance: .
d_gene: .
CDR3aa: CASSFPQGHMNTEAFF
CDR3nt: TGTGCCAGCAGCTTCCCACAGGGACACATGAACACTGAAGCTTTCTTT